These 19 T cell receptor beta chains came from one sample sequenced in a study of blood T cell repertoires in COVID-19. Sequenced by immunoSEQ multiplex PCR; TCRdb stores in-frame clones only, minus some. Here the sample spans over 60,000 clones, around 91% being singletons. Sequences were obtained from peripheral blood. Source of these receptors: a man aged 50 to 60 with COVID-19, enrolled during active disease.

This sequence joins TRBV19 and TRBJ1-2; D not resolved. The germline V and J ends were trimmed by 5 bases and 10 bases, with 11 bases remaining between them. CDR3 length: 11 amino acids. The germline gives CDR1 LNHDA, CDR2 SQIVND (reference sequence). The CDR3 bases are TGTGCCAGTAGTCCCGGGGATTCCTACACCTTC. Its translation is CASSPGDSYTF.

The rearrangement uses TRBV3-1 (or the pseudogene TRBV3-2) and TRBJ1-1; TRBD1 is a possible D gene (6 bases). Trimming stripped 4 bases from V and 3 bases from J, with 15 bases between. The CDR3 loop spans 15 amino acids. Germline CDR1 LGHDT, CDR2 YNNKEL (reference sequence). The chain's CDR3 is CASSPLQGIDTEAFF. CDR3 coding DNA: TGTGCCAGCAGCCCCTTACAGGGTATAGACACTGAAGCTTTCTTT.

This clone was observed a few times. The V gene is TRBV11-3, the J gene TRBJ2-1; D is unresolved. V dropped 0 bases and J dropped 3 bases, with 3 bases sitting between them. CDR3 length: 13 amino acids. CDR1 and CDR2 from the germline V gene are SGHNT and YENEEA. CDR3 coding DNA: TGTGCCAGCAGCTTAGAATACTACAATGAGCAGTTCTTC. It encodes CASSLEYYNEQFF.

This CDR3 reads CASSLGTGGRFTGELFF. In DNA, the CDR3 is TGTGCCAGCAGCTTGGGGACAGGGGGAAGGTTCACCGGGGAGCTGTTTTTT. The chain combines TRBV7-9 with TRBJ2-2; TRBD1 matches 11 bases. Germline loops: CDR1 SEHNR, CDR2 FQNEAQ (reference sequence). This CDR3 has 17 residues. V gave up 3 bases and J gave up 4 bases; unmatched junction bases: 7.

The rearrangement joins TRBV5-4 to TRBJ2-3; 8 bases agree with TRBD2. Germline CDR1 is SGHNT and CDR2 is YYREEE (reference sequence). The CDR3 is made up of 15 amino acids. With 0 bases clipped from V and 3 bases from J, the junction kept 3 bases outside the gene matches. The CDR3 protein is CASSLASGLTDTQYF. The CDR3, as DNA: TGTGCCAGCAGCTTGGCTAGCGGGTTGACAGATACGCAGTATTTT.

This clone appeared a single time. This chain joins TRBV5-6 and TRBJ2-3, with TRBD1 as a possible D gene (5 bases). The CDR3 sequence is 15 residues long. Trimming stripped 0 bases from V and 2 bases from J, with 10 bases between. In germline, CDR1 is SGHDT, CDR2 YYEEEE. This chain's CDR3 is CASSLGSGPTDTQYF. In DNA, the CDR3 is TGTGCCAGCAGCTTGGGGTCAGGGCCCACAGATACGCAGTATTTT.

In this sample, this clone turned up a few times. The chain carries TRBV7-9 and TRBJ1-4, with 8 bases identical to TRBD1. The V segment lost 5 bases and the J segment 6 bases; nucleotides outside the gene matches: 5. The CDR3 loop spans 14 amino acids. The germline gives CDR1 SEHNR, CDR2 FQNEAQ (reference sequence). CDR3 amino acids: CASSGQGAHEKLFF. In DNA form, the CDR3 reads TGTGCCAGCAGCGGACAGGGCGCTCATGAAAAACTGTTTTTT.

In its sample, this clone was seen once. The J gene is TRBJ2-3, the V gene TRBV14, with D tentatively TRBD2 (6 bases). This CDR3 has 16 residues. Germline loops: CDR1 SGHDN, CDR2 FVKESK. The V end was cut by 2 bases, the J end by 0 bases, with 12 bases between. CDR3 loop: CASSQLGSGSTDTQYF. CDR3 coding DNA: TGTGCCAGCAGCCAATTAGGTAGCGGAAGCACAGATACGCAGTATTTT.

This chain joins TRBV6-2 or TRBV6-3 and TRBJ2-2, with TRBD1 identical over 7 bases. CDR3 size: 14 residues. Germline CDR1 is MNHEY and CDR2 is SVGEGT. The V segment lost 6 bases and the J segment 5 bases; nucleotides outside the gene matches: 6. In nucleotides, the CDR3 is TGTGCCAGCAGCCAAGGACAGGTGACCGGGGAGCTGTTTTTT. This sequence encodes CASSQGQVTGELFF.

V gene TRBV7-8 combines with J gene TRBJ1-1; a possible D gene is TRBD1 (5 bases). This CDR3 has 14 amino acids. V lost 1 base, J lost 1 base, and 7 bases lay in between. The germline V gene has CDR1 SGHVS and CDR2 FQNEAQ. The chain's CDR3 is CASSLVGGNTEAFF. The CDR3 DNA is TGTGCCAGCAGCTTAGTGGGGGGGAACACTGAAGCTTTCTTT.

This chain connects TRBV7-9 to TRBJ2-1, with D possibly TRBD2 on 6 matching bases. The CDR3 length is 15 residues. Germline assignment: CDR1 SEHNR and CDR2 FQNEAQ (reference sequence). Trimming removed 6 bases from V and 4 bases from J, with 16 bases in between. CDR3 bases: TGTGCCAGCAGGCCCGGGGGAGACCCTTACAATGAGCAGTTCTTC. This codes for CASRPGGDPYNEQFF.

This clone was seen a handful of times. This sequence joins TRBV28 and TRBJ2-7; TRBD2 agrees at 10 bases. This CDR3 has 16 amino acids. The trim removed 2 bases at V and 3 bases at J, leaving 7 bases unmatched. CDR1 is MDHEN, CDR2 SYDVKM, per germline. In nucleotides, the CDR3 is TGTGCCAGCAGTTTAAATCGAGCGGGAGGGCTCTACGAGCAGTACTTC. It yields the protein CASSLNRAGGLYEQYF.

The V and J genes are TRBV29-1 and TRBJ2-5; 7 bases agree with TRBD1. Trimming cost V 0 bases and J 6 bases; bases outside gene matches: 10. The V gene's germline CDR1 is SQVTM and CDR2 ANQGSEA. This CDR3 spans 15 amino acids. CDR3 bases: TGCAGCGTTGAAGATCGCGACAGGGTGATCAAGACCCAGTACTTC. Protein: CSVEDRDRVIKTQYF.

This CDR3 reads CASSQAGGSYNEQFF. The DNA for the CDR3 is TGTGCCAGCAGCCAAGCGGGAGGTTCCTACAATGAGCAGTTCTTC. The gene calls are TRBV4-2 and TRBJ2-1, with 7 bases fitting TRBD2. The CDR3 totals 15 residues. The germline CDR1 and CDR2 sequences are LGHNA and YNFKEQ. Unmatched junction bases numbered 1, after V lost 1 base and J lost 1 base.

The V call is TRBV28, the J call TRBJ2-3; TRBD2 matches at 10 bases. The CDR3 sequence is 15 residues long. Germline V CDR1 and CDR2: MDHEN, SYDVKM. V lost 6 bases, J lost 0 bases, and 3 bases stayed unmatched. This CDR3 reads CASSRTSGSTDTQYF. CDR3 in DNA: TGTGCCAGCAGCCGGACTAGCGGAAGCACAGATACGCAGTATTTT.

The chain recombines TRBV4-3 with TRBJ1-1; no reliable D call. Looked up from germline, CDR1 is LGHNA and CDR2 is YSLEER. The CDR3 has 13 residues. The germline V and J ends were trimmed by 0 bases and 1 base, with 3 bases remaining between them. CDR3 loop: CASSQDRNTEAFF. As DNA, the CDR3 is TGCGCCAGCAGCCAAGATCGGAACACTGAAGCTTTCTTT.

The rearrangement uses TRBV6-5 and TRBJ1-4, with 11 nucleotides matching TRBD1. Germline V lookup: CDR1 MNHEY, CDR2 SVGAGI. Trimming cost V 6 bases and J 7 bases; bases outside gene matches: 7. The CDR3 is made up of 15 amino acids. The chain's CDR3 is CASRFRGTGGEKLFF. In nucleotides, the CDR3 is TGTGCCAGCAGATTCCGCGGGACAGGGGGTGAAAAACTGTTTTTT.

The chain has TRBV15 and TRBJ1-5, with 10 bases lining up with TRBD1. The CDR3 length is 17 residues. V dropped 4 bases and J dropped 5; count of bases not matched to a gene: 11. The germline V gene has CDR1 LNHNV and CDR2 YYDKDF (reference sequence). CDR3 residues: CATSKTLRTGGHQPQHF. CDR3 bases: TGTGCCACCAGCAAAACCCTAAGGACAGGGGGGCATCAGCCCCAGCATTTT.

This clone has just a few counts. The rearrangement links TRBV5-1 to TRBJ2-2, with 9 bases fitting TRBD2. This CDR3 has 17 residues. J was trimmed by 1 base and V by 0 bases; bases with no gene match: 4. The germline V gene encodes CDR1 SGHRS and CDR2 YFSETQ. The CDR3 DNA follows: TGCGCCAGCAGCTTGGGTAGCGGGAGCGGGAACACCGGGGAGCTGTTTTTT. This gives the protein CASSLGSGSGNTGELFF.